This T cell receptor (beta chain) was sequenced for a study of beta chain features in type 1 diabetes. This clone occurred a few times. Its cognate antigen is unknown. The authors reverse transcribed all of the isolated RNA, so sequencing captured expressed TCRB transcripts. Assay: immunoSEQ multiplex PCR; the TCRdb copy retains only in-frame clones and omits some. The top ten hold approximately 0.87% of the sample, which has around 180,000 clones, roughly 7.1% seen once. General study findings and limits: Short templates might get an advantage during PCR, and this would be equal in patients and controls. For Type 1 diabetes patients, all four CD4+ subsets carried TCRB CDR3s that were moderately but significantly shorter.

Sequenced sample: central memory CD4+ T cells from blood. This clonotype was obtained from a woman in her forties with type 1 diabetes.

The CDR3 sequence is CASSLGLENNEQFF. The CDR3 DNA is TGCGCCAGCAGCTTGGGACTAGAGAACAATGAGCAGTTCTTC. V usage is TRBV5-1 and J usage is TRBJ2-1; D is perhaps TRBD2 (6 bases). There are 14 residues in the CDR3. Trimming removed 0 bases at V and 5 bases at J, with 9 bases between. The V gene's germline CDR1 is SGHRS and CDR2 YFSETQ.